The rows below give T cell receptor beta chains drawn from one sample of a study of graft-versus-host responses after intestinal transplantation. The assay was immunoSEQ multiplex PCR, and TCRdb's table has in-frame clones only and misses some. The sample holds 65,000 to 100,000 clones, about nine tenths seen once. Antigens of these TCRs are unknown. The specimen comprised unstimulated CD8+ T cells sorted from spleen or lymph node cells, sampled before transplant. These receptor sequences come from a human donor who was the organ donor for an intestinal transplant. Both conserved end residues are part of each CDR3. The D gene is left open where the match is weak. Rows may omit the clone size; those that give it use once, few, many or a size class.

clone_size j_call d_call v_call cdr3_nt cdr3_aa
. TRBJ2-6 . TRBV5-1 TGCGCCAGCAGCGAGGGTTACGGGGCCAACGTCCTGACTTTC CASSEGYGANVLTF
. TRBJ2-5 . TRBV2 TGTGCCAGCATGTATGAGACCCAGTACTTC CASMYETQYF
. TRBJ2-5 . TRBV2 TGTGCCAGCATTCAGGGGCTGGAGACCCAGTACTTC CASIQGLETQYF
. TRBJ1-1 . TRBV14 TGTGCCAGCAGCCAAGAGGCCAAACGGAGGGGACCTGAAGCTTTCTTT CASSQEAKRRGPEAFF
. TRBJ2-3 TRBD2 TRBV27 TGTGCCAGCAGTTTAATCGCCGCTAGCGGTGATACGCAGTATTTT CASSLIAASGDTQYF
. TRBJ2-2 . TRBV19 TGTGCCAGTAGTATAGGAGTGAACACCGGGGAGCTGTTTTTT CASSIGVNTGELFF
. TRBJ2-5 TRBD1 TRBV28 TGTGCCAGCAGTTACCCCGAGGGACAGGGAGGGGGGGAGACCCAGTACTTC CASSYPEGQGGGETQYF
. TRBJ2-7 TRBD2 TRBV25-1 TGTGCCAGCAGTGGGTGGGTAGCGGGGTACGAGCAGTACTTC CASSGWVAGYEQYF
. TRBJ1-2 . TRBV4-3 TGCGCCAGCAGCCAAGGAGGTGGTTTGGGCTATGGCTACACCTTC CASSQGGGLGYGYTF
. TRBJ2-1 . TRBV4-2 TGTGCCAGCAGCCAAGAGACAAATCTAATTACCGGGCAGTTCTTC CASSQETNLITGQFF
. TRBJ1-1 . TRBV6-6 TGTGCCAGCAGTTACTTATCAGGGGCCGAAGCTTTCTTT CASSYLSGAEAFF
. TRBJ2-7 TRBD1 TRBV19 TGTGCCAGTAGTATAGACGGGACAGGGATCGACGAGCAGTACTTC CASSIDGTGIDEQYF
. TRBJ2-3 TRBD2 TRBV9 TGTGCCAGCCTACCGGGGACTAGCGGATCAGATACGCAGTATTTT CASLPGTSGSDTQYF
once TRBJ2-1 TRBD2 TRBV5-1 TGCGCCAGCAGCACGGGACTAGCGGGGTCCTACAATGAGCAGTTCTTC CASSTGLAGSYNEQFF
. TRBJ2-3 . TRBV27 TGTGCCAGCAGTTTATATGGGGGGAGCACAGATACGCAGTATTTT CASSLYGGSTDTQYF
. TRBJ2-2 . TRBV19 TGTGCCAGTAGTAGTCGGAACACCGGGGAGCTGTTTTTT CASSSRNTGELFF
. TRBJ2-6 . TRBV7-9 TGTGCCACCATAGTGGGGGGAACTGGGGCCAACGTCCTGACTTTC CATIVGGTGANVLTF
. TRBJ2-1 . TRBV7-9 TGTGCCAGCAGCTCCTTTCTAGCCGGCCCCCGCAATGAGCAGTTCTTC CASSSFLAGPRNEQFF
. TRBJ2-7 TRBD1 TRBV11-2 TGTGCCAGCAGCTTAGGAGCAGGGGGCTACGAGCAGTACTTC CASSLGAGGYEQYF
once TRBJ2-7 . TRBV19 TGTGCCAGTAATATAGTCGGGGGTTACGAGCAGTACTTC CASNIVGGYEQYF
. TRBJ2-5 . TRBV30 TGTGCCTGGAGTGGGACGGGGGAGACCCAGTACTTC CAWSGTGETQYF
once TRBJ1-5 . TRBV7-2 TGTGCCAGCAGCTTAGGAGCGGGCCCGGGGCCCCAGCATTTT CASSLGAGPGPQHF
. TRBJ2-1 TRBD2 TRBV7-3 TGTGCCAGCAGCTTACCTTCTTCAACTAGCGGGGGAAGGAATGAGCAGTTCTTC CASSLPSSTSGGRNEQFF
. TRBJ2-7 . TRBV12-5 TGTGCTAGTGGTTTTCCACAGGGAATCTACGAGCAGTACTTC CASGFPQGIYEQYF
. TRBJ2-7 . TRBV5-6 TGTGCCAGCAGCTCCCCCCCGGACAGTGCTCCCTACGAGCAGTACTTC CASSSPPDSAPYEQYF
. TRBJ2-3 . TRBV7-9 TGTGCCAGCAGCTCCTTCGGGCGGGGGCCCTACACAGATACGCAGTATTTT CASSSFGRGPYTDTQYF
. TRBJ1-1 . TRBV6-1 TGTGCCAGCAGTCCAGAGGACTGGGCTGAAGCTTTCTTT CASSPEDWAEAFF
. TRBJ2-1 . TRBV25-1 TGTGCCAGCAGTGAATCTTGGACTTCCACTGAGCAGTTCTTC CASSESWTSTEQFF
. TRBJ1-2 . TRBV4-1 TGCGCCAGCAGCCAAGATAGATTCGTCCCTGTCTACACCTTC CASSQDRFVPVYTF
. TRBJ1-1 . TRBV19 TGTGCCAGTAGTTCCTGGACAGAGGGGATGATGAACACTGAAGCTTTCTTT CASSSWTEGMMNTEAFF
. TRBJ1-5 . TRBV5-8 TGTGCCAGTAGGTTTGGGAGTAGCAATCAGCCCCAGCATTTT CASRFGSSNQPQHF
. TRBJ2-1 TRBD2 TRBV14 TGTGCCAGCAGCCAATCATGGACTAGCGGGGTAAATGAGCAGTTCTTC CASSQSWTSGVNEQFF
few TRBJ1-4 . TRBV19 TGTGCCAGTAGTATTCCAGGAGAAAAACTGTTTTTT CASSIPGEKLFF
. TRBJ2-3 . TRBV4-1 TGCGCCAGCAGCCAATTACAGGGGGGGGCAGATACGCAGTATTTT CASSQLQGGADTQYF
. TRBJ2-5 TRBD1 TRBV7-9 TGTGCCAGCAGCCCCCGACAGGGCCAAGAGACCCAGTACTTC CASSPRQGQETQYF
. TRBJ2-7 TRBD2 TRBV4-3 TGCGCCAGCAGCCCTATAGCCGGGGGGGGCTCCTACGAGCAGTACTTC CASSPIAGGGSYEQYF
. TRBJ2-7 . TRBV30 TGTGCCTGGAGTCCTGGGGGGATATTCTACGAGCAGTACTTC CAWSPGGIFYEQYF
. TRBJ1-1 TRBD1 TRBV13 TGTGCCAGCAGCCCCACGGGACAGGGGGCTGGTGAAGCTTTCTTT CASSPTGQGAGEAFF
. TRBJ2-7 . TRBV7-7 TGTGCTAGCAGCTTAGGGGACACCTACGAGCAGTACTTC CASSLGDTYEQYF
. TRBJ2-3 TRBD1 TRBV9 TGTGCCAGCAGCGCTTCGACAGGGCCTGCAGATACGCAGTATTTT CASSASTGPADTQYF
. TRBJ1-1 . TRBV15 TGTGCCACCAGCAGCCTACAGGGAACGAACACTGAAGCTTTCTTT CATSSLQGTNTEAFF
. TRBJ1-1 TRBD1 TRBV29-1 TGCAGCCTGACCCCCGGACAGGGGCTGAACACTGAAGCTTTCTTT CSLTPGQGLNTEAFF
. TRBJ2-5 TRBD2 TRBV11-2 TGTGCCAGCAGCTTAGCGGGGGGGGGAGAGACCCAGTACTTC CASSLAGGGETQYF
. TRBJ2-7 TRBD1 TRBV9 TGTGCCAGCAGCCTCGGACAGGGAAACTACGAGCAGTACTTC CASSLGQGNYEQYF
. TRBJ1-2 . TRBV11-2 TGTGCCAGCAGCCTTTACCGGGACACCATCCCCTATGGCTACACCTTC CASSLYRDTIPYGYTF
. TRBJ2-7 . TRBV19 TGTGCCAGTAGTCCCCGCAGGGGGCGGGGGGAGCAGTACTTC CASSPRRGRGEQYF
. TRBJ2-3 TRBD2 TRBV10-3 TGTGCCATCGGGGGGGGTGAATCTAGCACAGATACGCAGTATTTT CAIGGGESSTDTQYF
. TRBJ1-2 . TRBV4-2 TGTGCCAGCAGCCCGGACGGGGCTAACTATGGCTACACCTTC CASSPDGANYGYTF
. TRBJ2-7 . TRBV7-6 TGTGCCAGCAGCTTAAGGGCCGACGGGGAACCCGAGCAGTACTTC CASSLRADGEPEQYF
. TRBJ1-2 TRBD1 TRBV4-1 TGCGCCAGCAGCCAAGATCGGACAGGGTCAAAGGACGGCTACACCTTC CASSQDRTGSKDGYTF
. TRBJ2-6 TRBD1 TRBV6-5 TGTGCCAGCAGTTACTCGGGACAGGGGTTAACTTTC CASSYSGQGLTF
. TRBJ1-2 TRBD1 TRBV6-6 TGTGCCAGCAGCCCCGGACAGGGATATAACTATGGCTACACCTTC CASSPGQGYNYGYTF
. TRBJ2-1 TRBD2 TRBV5-5 TGTGCCAGCAGCTCTAGCGGGGGGGCCTACAATGAGCAGTTCTTC CASSSSGGAYNEQFF
. TRBJ2-3 . TRBV7-3 TGTGCCAGCAGCGGATCGGGGGGCCATCCAGATACGCAGTATTTT CASSGSGGHPDTQYF
. TRBJ2-2 . TRBV4-3 TGCGCCAGCAGCCAAGGAGGGAGCGCCGGGGAGCTGTTTTTT CASSQGGSAGELFF
. TRBJ2-5 TRBD2 TRBV7-2 TGTGCCAGCAGAACCGGACTAGCGGGGGTTCAAGAGACCCAGTACTTC CASRTGLAGVQETQYF
. TRBJ1-1 . TRBV19 TGTGCCAGTAGTGCGTCGTGGAACACTGAAGCTTTCTTT CASSASWNTEAFF
. TRBJ1-5 . TRBV4-1 TGCGCCAGCAGCCAAGTCGGGGAGCAGCCCCAGCATTTT CASSQVGEQPQHF
once TRBJ2-3 TRBD2 TRBV7-9 TGTGCCAGCAGCTTAGTCGGGACTAGCGGAGGCACAGATACGCAGTATTTT CASSLVGTSGGTDTQYF
. TRBJ2-7 . TRBV5-8 TGTGCCAGCAGCTTGGAGGCTAGCGACTCCTACGAGCAGTACTTC CASSLEASDSYEQYF